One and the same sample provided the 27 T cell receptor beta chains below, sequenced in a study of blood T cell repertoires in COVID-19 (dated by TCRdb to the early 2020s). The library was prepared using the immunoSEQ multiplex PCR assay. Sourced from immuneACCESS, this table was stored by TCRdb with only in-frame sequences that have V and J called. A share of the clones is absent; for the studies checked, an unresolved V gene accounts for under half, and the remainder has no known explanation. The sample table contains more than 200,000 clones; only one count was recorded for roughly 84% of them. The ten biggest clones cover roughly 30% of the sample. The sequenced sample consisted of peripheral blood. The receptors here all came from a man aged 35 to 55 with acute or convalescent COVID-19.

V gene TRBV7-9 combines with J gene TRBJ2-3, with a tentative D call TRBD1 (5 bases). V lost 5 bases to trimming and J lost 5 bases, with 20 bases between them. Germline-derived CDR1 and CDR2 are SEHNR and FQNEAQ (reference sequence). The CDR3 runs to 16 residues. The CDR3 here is CASSLTLSPDRDTQYF. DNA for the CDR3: TGTGCCAGCAGCCTTACCCTGTCACCAGACAGAGATACGCAGTATTTT.

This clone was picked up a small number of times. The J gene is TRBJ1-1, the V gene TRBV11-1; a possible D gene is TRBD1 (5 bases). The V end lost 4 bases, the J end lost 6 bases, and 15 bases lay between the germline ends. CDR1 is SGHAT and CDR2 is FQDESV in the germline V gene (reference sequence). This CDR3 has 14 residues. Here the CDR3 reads CASSSLDSFAEAFF. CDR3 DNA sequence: TGTGCCAGCAGCTCGCTTGACAGTTTCGCTGAAGCTTTCTTT.

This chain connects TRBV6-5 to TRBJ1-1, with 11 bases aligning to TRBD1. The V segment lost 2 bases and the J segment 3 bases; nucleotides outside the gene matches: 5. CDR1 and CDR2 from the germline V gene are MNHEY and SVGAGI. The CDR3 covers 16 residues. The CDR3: CASSYLDRGRDTEAFF. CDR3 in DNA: TGTGCCAGCAGTTACCTGGACAGGGGGCGAGACACTGAAGCTTTCTTT.

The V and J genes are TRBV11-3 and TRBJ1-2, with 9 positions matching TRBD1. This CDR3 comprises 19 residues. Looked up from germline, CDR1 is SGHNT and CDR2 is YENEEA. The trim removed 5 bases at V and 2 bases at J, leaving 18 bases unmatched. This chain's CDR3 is CASSARQGVLADLNYGYTF. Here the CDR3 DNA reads TGTGCCAGCAGCGCTCGACAGGGGGTCCTAGCCGATCTAAACTATGGCTACACCTTC.

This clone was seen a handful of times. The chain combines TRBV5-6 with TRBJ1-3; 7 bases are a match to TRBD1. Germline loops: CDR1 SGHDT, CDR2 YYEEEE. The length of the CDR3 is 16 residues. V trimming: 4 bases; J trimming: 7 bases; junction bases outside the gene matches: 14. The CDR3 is CASSLRDRQGSNTIYF. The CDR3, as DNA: TGTGCCAGCAGCCTCAGAGACAGACAGGGCTCGAACACCATATATTTT.

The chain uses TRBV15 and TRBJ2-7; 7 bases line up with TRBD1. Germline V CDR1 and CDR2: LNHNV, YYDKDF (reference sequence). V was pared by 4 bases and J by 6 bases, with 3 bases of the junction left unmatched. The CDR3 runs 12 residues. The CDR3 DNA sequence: TGTGCCACCAGCAAGACAGGGTCCGAGCAGTACTTC. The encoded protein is CATSKTGSEQYF.

The CDR3 sequence: CASSLDQGLTEAFF. Here the CDR3 DNA reads TGTGCCAGCAGCTTAGATCAGGGTCTAACTGAAGCTTTCTTT. The rearrangement uses TRBV7-2 and TRBJ1-1, with D perhaps matching TRBD1 (5 bases). The CDR3 runs to 14 residues. V was shortened by 1 base and J by 5 bases, with 11 bases between the two germline ends. Germline assignment: CDR1 SGHTA and CDR2 FQGNSA. The full variable domain, with the rest looked up from reference TRBV7-2 and TRBJ1-1, is GAGVSQSPSNKVTEKGKDVELRCDPISGHTALYWYRQSLGQGLEFLIYFQGNSAPDKSGLPSDRFSAERTGGSVSTLTIQRTQQEDSAVYLCASSLDQGLTEAFFGQGTRLTVV.

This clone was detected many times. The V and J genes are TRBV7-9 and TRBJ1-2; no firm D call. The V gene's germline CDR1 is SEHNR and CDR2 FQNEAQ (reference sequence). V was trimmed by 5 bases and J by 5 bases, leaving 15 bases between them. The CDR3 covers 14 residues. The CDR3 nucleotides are TGTGCCAGCAGCCCCGACTCAGACTATTATGGCTACACCTTC. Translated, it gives CASSPDSDYYGYTF.

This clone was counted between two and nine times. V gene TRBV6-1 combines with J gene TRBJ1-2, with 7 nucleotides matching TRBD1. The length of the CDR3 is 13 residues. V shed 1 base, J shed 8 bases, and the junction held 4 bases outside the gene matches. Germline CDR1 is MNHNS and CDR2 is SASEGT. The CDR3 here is CASSEGTGGGYTF. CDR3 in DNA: TGTGCCAGCAGTGAAGGGACAGGCGGAGGCTACACCTTC.

The CDR3 DNA reads TGTGCCAGCAGTGAAGCTTATTATGCGGGGAGAGGAACTAATGAAAAACTGTTTTTT. Translation gives CASSEAYYAGRGTNEKLFF. J is TRBJ1-4 and V is TRBV6-1; D uncertain. Germline V gene lookup returns CDR1 MNHNS and CDR2 SASEGT. The CDR3 sequence is 19 residues long. Trimming took 0 bases from V and 1 from J, leaving 18 bases between them.

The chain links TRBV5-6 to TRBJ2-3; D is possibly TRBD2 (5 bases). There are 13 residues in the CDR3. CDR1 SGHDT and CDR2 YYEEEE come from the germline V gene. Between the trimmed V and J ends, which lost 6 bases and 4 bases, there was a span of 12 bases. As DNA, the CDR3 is TGTGCCAGCACCGCTGGGAGTCCAGATACGCAGTATTTT. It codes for CASTAGSPDTQYF. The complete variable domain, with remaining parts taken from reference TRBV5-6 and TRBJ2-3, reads DAGVTQSPTHLIKTRGQQVTLRCSPKSGHDTVSWYQQALGQGPQFIFQYYEEEERQRGNFPDRFSGHQFPNYSSELNVNALLLGDSALYLCASTAGSPDTQYFGPGTRLTVL.

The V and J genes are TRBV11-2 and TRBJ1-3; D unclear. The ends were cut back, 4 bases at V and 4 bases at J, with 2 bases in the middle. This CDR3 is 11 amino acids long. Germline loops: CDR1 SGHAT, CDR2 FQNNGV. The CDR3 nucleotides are TGTGCCAGCAGCTCGGGAAACACCATATATTTT. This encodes CASSSGNTIYF.

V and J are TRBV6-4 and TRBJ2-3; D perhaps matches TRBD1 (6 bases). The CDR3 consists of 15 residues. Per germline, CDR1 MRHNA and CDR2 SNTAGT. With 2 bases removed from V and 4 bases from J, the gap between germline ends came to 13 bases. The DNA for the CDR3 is TGTGCCAGCAGTGACAGGGGGTCAGCGGCAGATACGCAGTATTTT. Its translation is CASSDRGSAADTQYF.

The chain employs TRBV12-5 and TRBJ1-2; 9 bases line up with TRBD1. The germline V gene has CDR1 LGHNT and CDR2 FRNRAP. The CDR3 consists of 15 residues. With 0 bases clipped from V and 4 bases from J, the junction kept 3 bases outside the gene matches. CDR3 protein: CASGLVGTGTYGYTF. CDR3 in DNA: TGTGCTAGTGGTTTGGTCGGGACAGGGACCTATGGCTACACCTTC.

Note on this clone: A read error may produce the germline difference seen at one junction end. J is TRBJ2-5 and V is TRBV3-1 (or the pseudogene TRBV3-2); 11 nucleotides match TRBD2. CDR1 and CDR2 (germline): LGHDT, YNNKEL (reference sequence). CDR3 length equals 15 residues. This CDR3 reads CASTQGGLAEETQYF. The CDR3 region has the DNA TGTGCCAGCACCCAAGGGGGACTAGCGGAAGAGACCCAGTACTTC.

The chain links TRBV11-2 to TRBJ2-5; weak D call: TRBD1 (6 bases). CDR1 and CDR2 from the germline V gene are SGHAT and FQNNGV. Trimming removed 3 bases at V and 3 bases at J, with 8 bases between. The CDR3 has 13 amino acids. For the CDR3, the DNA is TGTGCCAGCAGCTTTAACAGGGAAGAGACCCAGTACTTC. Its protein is CASSFNREETQYF.

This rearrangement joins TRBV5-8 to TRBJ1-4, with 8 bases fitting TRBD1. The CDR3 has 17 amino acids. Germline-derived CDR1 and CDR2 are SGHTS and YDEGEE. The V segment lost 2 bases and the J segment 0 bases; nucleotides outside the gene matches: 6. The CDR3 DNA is TGTGCCAGCAGCTTATGGACAGGGACCGCAACTAATGAAAAACTGTTTTTT. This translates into CASSLWTGTATNEKLFF.

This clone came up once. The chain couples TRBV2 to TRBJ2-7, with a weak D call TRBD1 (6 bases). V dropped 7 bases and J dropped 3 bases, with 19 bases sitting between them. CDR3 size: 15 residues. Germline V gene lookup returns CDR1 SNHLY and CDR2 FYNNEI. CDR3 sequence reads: CASTTGTNPIYEQYF. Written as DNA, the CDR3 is TGTGCCAGCACCACTGGGACAAATCCCATCTACGAGCAGTACTTC.

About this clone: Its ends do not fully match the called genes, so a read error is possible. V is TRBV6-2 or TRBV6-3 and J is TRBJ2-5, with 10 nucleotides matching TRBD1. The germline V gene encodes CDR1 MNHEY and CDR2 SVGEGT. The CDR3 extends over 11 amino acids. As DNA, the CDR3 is TGTGCCAGCAGTAGGACAGGGGGAATTCACTTC. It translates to CASSRTGGIHF.

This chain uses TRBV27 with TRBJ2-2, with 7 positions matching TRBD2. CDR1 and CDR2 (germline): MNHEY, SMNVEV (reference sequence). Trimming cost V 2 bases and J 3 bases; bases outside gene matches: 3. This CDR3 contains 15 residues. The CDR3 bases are TGTGCCAGCAGTTTAGGGCTAGCGGACACCGGGGAGCTGTTTTTT. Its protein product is CASSLGLADTGELFF.

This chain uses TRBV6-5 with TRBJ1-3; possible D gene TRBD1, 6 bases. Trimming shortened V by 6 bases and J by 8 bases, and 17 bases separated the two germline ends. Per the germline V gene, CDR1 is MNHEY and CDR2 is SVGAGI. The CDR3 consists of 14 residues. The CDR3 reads CASREPTGSYTIYF. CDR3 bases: TGTGCCAGCAGGGAGCCAACAGGGTCTTACACCATATATTTT.

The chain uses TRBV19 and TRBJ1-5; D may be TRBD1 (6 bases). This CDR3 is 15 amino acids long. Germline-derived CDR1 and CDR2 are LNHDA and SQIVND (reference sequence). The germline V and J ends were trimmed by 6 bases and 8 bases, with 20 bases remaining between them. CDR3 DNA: TGTGCCAGTAGGTCCTTCGGGGGGGGCAGGGAGCCCCAGCATTTT. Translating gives CASRSFGGGREPQHF.

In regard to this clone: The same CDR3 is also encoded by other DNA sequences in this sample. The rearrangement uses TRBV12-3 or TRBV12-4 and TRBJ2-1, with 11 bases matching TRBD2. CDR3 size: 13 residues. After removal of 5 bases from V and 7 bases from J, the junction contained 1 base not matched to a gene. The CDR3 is CASSRTSGNEQFF. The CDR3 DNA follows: TGTGCCAGCAGTCGGACTAGCGGGAATGAGCAGTTCTTC.

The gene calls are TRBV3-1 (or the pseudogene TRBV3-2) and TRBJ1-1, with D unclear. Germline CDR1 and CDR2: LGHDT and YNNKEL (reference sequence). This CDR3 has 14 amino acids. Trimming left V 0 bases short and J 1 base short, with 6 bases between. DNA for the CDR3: TGTGCCAGCAGCCAAGATTCAGGGAACACTGAAGCTTTCTTT. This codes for CASSQDSGNTEAFF.

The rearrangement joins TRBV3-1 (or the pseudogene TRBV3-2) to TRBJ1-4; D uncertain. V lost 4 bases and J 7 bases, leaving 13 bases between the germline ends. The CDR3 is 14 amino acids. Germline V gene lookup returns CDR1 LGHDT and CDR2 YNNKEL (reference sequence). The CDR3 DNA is TGTGCCAGCAGCCGAGACTACGAACGTGAAAAACTGTTTTTT. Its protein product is CASSRDYEREKLFF.

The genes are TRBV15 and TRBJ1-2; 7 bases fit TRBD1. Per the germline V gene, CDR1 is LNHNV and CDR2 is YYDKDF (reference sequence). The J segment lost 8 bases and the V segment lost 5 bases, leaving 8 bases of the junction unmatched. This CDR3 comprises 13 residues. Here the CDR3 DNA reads TGTGCCACCAGCCTGACAGGGTTTGGGGGCTACACCTTC. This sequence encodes CATSLTGFGGYTF.

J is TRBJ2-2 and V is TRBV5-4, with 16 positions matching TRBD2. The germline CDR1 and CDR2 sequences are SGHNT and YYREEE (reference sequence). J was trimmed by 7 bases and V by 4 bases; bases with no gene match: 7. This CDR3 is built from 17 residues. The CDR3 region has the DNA TGTGCCAGCAGCCCAGGGACTAGCGGGAGGGATGGCGGGGAGCTGTTTTTT. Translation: CASSPGTSGRDGGELFF.